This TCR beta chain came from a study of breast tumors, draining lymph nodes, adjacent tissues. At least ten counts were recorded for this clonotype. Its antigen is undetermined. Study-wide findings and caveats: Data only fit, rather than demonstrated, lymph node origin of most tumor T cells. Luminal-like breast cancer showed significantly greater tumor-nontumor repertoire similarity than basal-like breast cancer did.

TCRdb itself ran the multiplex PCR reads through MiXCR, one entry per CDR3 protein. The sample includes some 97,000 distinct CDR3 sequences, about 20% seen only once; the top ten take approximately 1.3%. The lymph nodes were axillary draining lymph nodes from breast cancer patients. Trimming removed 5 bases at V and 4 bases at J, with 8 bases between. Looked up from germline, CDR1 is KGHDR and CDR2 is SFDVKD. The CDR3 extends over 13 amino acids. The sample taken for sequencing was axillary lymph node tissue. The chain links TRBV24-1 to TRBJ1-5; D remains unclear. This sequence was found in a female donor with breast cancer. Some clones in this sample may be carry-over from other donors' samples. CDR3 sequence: CATSVAGNQPQHF. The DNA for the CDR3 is TGTGCCACCAGTGTGGCGGGAAATCAGCCCCAGCATTTT.